Below are 26 T cell receptor beta chains sequenced from a single sample in a study of T cells in Graves' hyperthyroidism and ophthalmopathy. The source material, RNA transcripts, was used to amplify TCR beta CDR3 regions. HTBI primers drove first-round RT-PCR of the TCR CDR3. A single record per CDR3 protein comes from TCRdb applying MiXCR to the multiplex PCR reads. This table holds a few hundred thousand distinct CDR3 sequences, under 20% found once. The material sequenced was blood. The receptor set was obtained from a man between 18 and 29 years old with Graves' ophthalmopathy.

In its sample, this clonotype was seen many times. The chain carries TRBV27 and TRBJ1-2; D possibly corresponds to TRBD1 (5 bases). Trimming took off 1 base at V and 4 bases at J, with 16 bases between the two ends. This CDR3 is 16 amino acids long. Germline CDR1 MNHEY, CDR2 SMNVEV (reference sequence). The CDR3: CASSLYREKGFYGYTF. The DNA of the CDR3 is TGTGCCAGCAGTTTATATCGTGAGAAGGGGTTCTATGGCTACACCTTC.

This clonotype has at least ten counts. The chain has TRBV6-1 and TRBJ2-7; D is perhaps TRBD2 (5 bases). Germline assignment: CDR1 MNHNS and CDR2 SASEGT. Trimming cost V 2 bases and J 0 bases, with 11 bases left between them. The CDR3 runs to 15 residues. The CDR3 coding sequence is TGTGCCAGCAGTGAATTGACGGGGTTCTCCTACGAGCAGTACTTC. It codes for CASSELTGFSYEQYF.

This clonotype occurred a few times. The V gene is TRBV29-1, the J gene TRBJ2-2; 7 bases agree with TRBD1. The CDR3 runs to 15 residues. V dropped 2 bases and J dropped 3; count of bases not matched to a gene: 6. The V gene's germline CDR1 is SQVTM and CDR2 ANQGSEA. The chain's CDR3 is CSVERTGGDTGELFF. CDR3 nucleotide sequence: TGCAGCGTTGAAAGGACAGGTGGGGACACCGGGGAGCTGTTTTTT.

Ten or more counts support this clonotype. V and J are TRBV11-1 and TRBJ2-1; 10 bases are shared with TRBD1. The J segment lost 7 bases and the V segment lost 3 bases, leaving 3 bases of the junction unmatched. The length of the CDR3 is 14 residues. Germline V lookup: CDR1 SGHAT, CDR2 FQDESV (reference sequence). DNA of the CDR3: TGTGCCAGCAGCTTGACAGGGGGCGGGAATGAGCAGTTCTTC. This codes for CASSLTGGGNEQFF.

This clonotype was picked up many times. V gene TRBV3-1 combines with J gene TRBJ1-4; D is unresolved. The CDR3 has 16 residues. Germline-derived CDR1 and CDR2 are LGHDT and YNNKEL (reference sequence). With 7 bases removed from V and 0 bases from J, the gap between germline ends came to 15 bases. The CDR3, as DNA: TGTGCCAGCACCGCGTCGGACCATGCAACTAATGAAAAACTGTTTTTT. It is translated as CASTASDHATNEKLFF.

This clonotype was counted ten times or more. This rearrangement joins TRBV18 to TRBJ1-1, with D unclear. CDR1 KGHSH and CDR2 LQKENI come from the germline V gene. The CDR3 is made up of 16 amino acids. V was shortened by 0 bases and J by 1 base, with 12 bases between the two germline ends. CDR3 coding DNA: TGTGCCAGCTCACCACCGAGCACGGCCCAGAACACTGAAGCTTTCTTT. Its translation is CASSPPSTAQNTEAFF.

The CDR3 DNA is TGTGCCAGCACCGTTTTGGCGGCTCAAGAGACCCAGTACTTC. Translation: CASTVLAAQETQYF. This chain joins TRBV28 and TRBJ2-5, with D unresolved. With 7 bases removed from V and 2 bases from J, the gap between germline ends came to 14 bases. Germline assignment: CDR1 MDHEN and CDR2 SYDVKM. CDR3 length: 14 residues. Together with reference TRBV28 and TRBJ2-5, the CDR3 gives the full variable domain: DVKVTQSSRYLVKRTGEKVFLECVQDMDHENMFWYRQDPGLGLRLIYFSYDVKMKEKGDIPEGYSVSREKKERFSLILESASTNQTSMYLCASTVLAAQETQYFGPGTRLLVL.

This clonotype was counted ten times or more. The chain employs TRBV6-1 and TRBJ1-5; D uncertain. Germline V gene data show CDR1 as MNHNS and CDR2 as SASEGT. There are 15 residues in the CDR3. The germline V and J ends were trimmed by 7 bases and 0 bases, with 13 bases remaining between them. The CDR3 region is CASMATPYSNQPQHF. CDR3 nucleotide sequence: TGTGCCAGCATGGCGACACCTTATAGCAATCAGCCCCAGCATTTT.

This clonotype was detected only a few times. The J gene is TRBJ2-3, the V gene TRBV4-1; weak D call: TRBD2 (5 bases). Trimming took off 1 base at V and 8 bases at J, with 10 bases between the two ends. Germline V lookup: CDR1 MGHRA, CDR2 YSYEKL. CDR3 length: 13 residues. CDR3 residues: CASSQGRRGTQYF. The CDR3 region has the DNA TGCGCCAGCAGCCAAGGGCGCCGGGGTACGCAGTATTTT.

Only a few counts were recorded for this clonotype. The V gene is TRBV7-6, the J gene TRBJ2-2, with D tentatively TRBD1 or TRBD2 (5 bases each). V was trimmed by 5 bases and J by 7 bases, leaving 23 bases between them. The CDR3 length is 17 residues. CDR1 is SGHVS, CDR2 FNYEAQ, per germline. The CDR3 coding sequence is TGTGCCAGCAGCCGCAATCCCGGGACCCCTAGCATCGGGGAGCTGTTTTTT. Amino acids: CASSRNPGTPSIGELFF.

In its sample, this clonotype was seen a few times. V and J are TRBV28 and TRBJ1-5; the match to TRBD1 covers 7 bases. CDR1 and CDR2 (germline): MDHEN, SYDVKM. The CDR3 is 12 residues long. J was trimmed by 11 bases and V by 5 bases; bases with no gene match: 6. In DNA, the CDR3 is TGTGCCAGCAGTCTCCGACAGGGTTCCCAGCATTTT. Translated: CASSLRQGSQHF.

This chain connects TRBV6-4 to TRBJ2-1, with TRBD1 as a possible D gene (6 bases). With 10 bases removed from V and 5 bases from J, the gap between germline ends came to 12 bases. Germline values: CDR1 MRHNA, CDR2 SNTAGT. The CDR3 is 12 residues long. CDR3 in DNA: TGTGCCACCGCGGACAGAAACAATGAGCAGTTCTTC. It translates to CATADRNNEQFF.

This chain joins TRBV29-1 and TRBJ1-2; D not certain. Germline V gene data show CDR1 as SQVTM and CDR2 as ANQGSEA. The CDR3 contains 10 residues. V was pared by 6 bases and J by 6 bases, with 8 bases between. In DNA form, the CDR3 reads TGCAGCGTCGAGGGAGATGGCTACACCTTC. It yields the protein CSVEGDGYTF.

This clonotype was detected ten times or more. This chain joins TRBV2 and TRBJ1-1; tentative D call: TRBD1 (5 bases). V lost 6 bases to trimming and J lost 0 bases, with 11 bases between them. Germline CDR1 SNHLY, CDR2 FYNNEI. The CDR3 runs 14 residues. CDR3 amino acids: CASSSTVMNTEAFF. The CDR3, as DNA: TGTGCCAGCAGCTCGACAGTCATGAACACTGAAGCTTTCTTT. Looking up the rest from reference TRBV2 and TRBJ1-1 gives the full variable domain: EPEVTQTPSHQVTQMGQEVILRCVPISNHLYFYWYRQILGQKVEFLVSFYNNEISEKSEIFDDQFSVERPDGSNFTLKIRSTKLEDSAMYFCASSSTVMNTEAFFGQGTRLTVV.

V and J are TRBV19 and TRBJ1-5; no firm D call. Trimming left V 2 bases short and J 7 bases short, with 9 bases between. This CDR3 region has 13 residues. From germline, CDR1 is LNHDA and CDR2 SQIVND (reference sequence). The CDR3 region has the DNA TGTGCCAGTAGTATAACGTCCCGGCAGCCCCAGCATTTT. Protein product: CASSITSRQPQHF.

This clonotype was counted many times. The chain links TRBV6-1 to TRBJ2-7; perhaps D is TRBD1 or TRBD2 (5 bases each). This CDR3 is built from 15 residues. V lost 5 bases and J 0 bases, leaving 14 bases between the germline ends. The V gene's germline CDR1 is MNHNS and CDR2 SASEGT. The chain's CDR3 is CASSPRDRPSYEQYF. The CDR3 nucleotides read TGTGCCAGCAGTCCCCGGGACCGGCCCTCCTACGAGCAGTACTTC.

Many counts were recorded for this clonotype. This rearrangement joins TRBV20-1 to TRBJ1-2; D is perhaps TRBD1 (5 bases). The CDR3 has 11 amino acids. Per the germline V gene, CDR1 is DFQATT and CDR2 is SNEGSKA (reference sequence). The V end lost 7 bases, the J end lost 2 bases, and 8 bases lay between the germline ends. The CDR3 DNA is TGCAGTGGGGACCAGAACTATGGCTACACCTTC. Its protein is CSGDQNYGYTF.

At least ten counts were recorded for this clonotype. The DNA of the CDR3 is TGTGCCAGCAGCTCCCTCGGGGCCTCTGGAAACACCATATATTTT. The encoded protein is CASSSLGASGNTIYF. The chain links TRBV7-9 to TRBJ1-3, with D possibly TRBD1 on 5 matching bases. The CDR3 contains 15 residues. The V gene's germline CDR1 is SEHNR and CDR2 FQNEAQ (reference sequence). Trimming cost V 4 bases and J 0 bases, with 10 bases left between them.

At least ten counts were recorded for this clonotype. The V gene is TRBV18, the J gene TRBJ1-5; the D gene is possibly TRBD1 (5 bases). The CDR3 is 15 residues long. Between the trimmed V and J ends, which lost 3 bases and 5 bases, there was a span of 14 bases. Germline V CDR1 and CDR2: KGHSH, LQKENI. In DNA, the CDR3 is TGTGCCAGCTCACCCCGCCAGGGCGCTGATCAGCCCCAGCATTTT. It is translated as CASSPRQGADQPQHF.

This clonotype has more than one count but fewer than ten. The chain couples TRBV5-8 to TRBJ2-4, with TRBD1 identical over 7 bases. V was clipped by 4 bases and J by 0 bases; unmatched bases: 7. Per the germline V gene, CDR1 is SGHTS and CDR2 is YDEGEE. This CDR3 is 16 amino acids long. CDR3 protein: CASSPGQVLAKNIQYF. CDR3 DNA: TGTGCCAGCAGCCCAGGACAGGTTCTAGCCAAAAACATTCAGTACTTC. The full variable domain, in which reference TRBV5-8 and TRBJ2-4 provide the parts outside the CDR3, is EAGVTQSPTHLIKTRGQQATLRCSPISGHTSVYWYQQALGLGLQFLLWYDEGEERNRGNFPPRFSGRQFPNYSSELNVNALELEDSALYLCASSPGQVLAKNIQYFGAGTRLSVL.

Many counts were recorded for this clonotype. The chain joins TRBV11-2 to TRBJ1-2; TRBD1 matches at 8 bases. Germline CDR1 and CDR2: SGHAT and FQNNGV. The V segment lost 0 bases and the J segment 4 bases; nucleotides outside the gene matches: 4. This CDR3 is built from 15 residues. This chain's CDR3 is CASSLEYRGGYGYTF. As DNA, the CDR3 is TGTGCCAGCAGCTTAGAGTACAGGGGGGGCTATGGCTACACCTTC. The full variable domain, in which reference TRBV11-2 and TRBJ1-2 provide the parts outside the CDR3, is EAGVAQSPRYKIIEKRQSVAFWCNPISGHATLYWYQQILGQGPKLLIQFQNNGVVDDSQLPKDRFSAERLKGVDSTLKIQPAKLEDSAVYLCASSLEYRGGYGYTFGSGTRLTVV.

A few counts support this clonotype. The CDR3 DNA is TGTGCCAGCAGCCAAGATCCAAGGACAGTGCCAAGGTACGAGCAGTACTTC. Protein product: CASSQDPRTVPRYEQYF. V is TRBV14 and J is TRBJ2-7, with a possible D match to TRBD1 (6 bases). Trimming removed 0 bases at V and 4 bases at J, with 19 bases between. Germline-derived CDR1 and CDR2 are SGHDN and FVKESK. The CDR3 spans 17 residues.

This clonotype was observed a few times. The rearrangement links TRBV5-1 to TRBJ1-2; 7 positions match TRBD1. Germline CDR1 and CDR2: SGHRS and YFSETQ. The V segment lost 3 bases and the J segment 6 bases; nucleotides outside the gene matches: 11. The CDR3 spans 15 residues. The CDR3 coding sequence is TGCGCCAGCAGCTCCTACGACAGGGACCCCCATGGCTACACCTTC. Its translation is CASSSYDRDPHGYTF.

This clonotype was seen many times. V and J are TRBV6-1 and TRBJ2-5, with D possibly being TRBD1 (6 bases). CDR1 and CDR2 (germline): MNHNS, SASEGT. This CDR3 has 16 residues. Trimming removed 6 bases from V and 4 bases from J, with 21 bases in between. Written as DNA, the CDR3 is TGTGCCAGCAGCCCCACACCGGGACACAAGGGAGAGACCCAGTACTTC. Translating it yields CASSPTPGHKGETQYF.

This clonotype was counted at least ten times. The chain has TRBV20-1 and TRBJ2-5, with TRBD1 identical over 8 bases. Per the germline V gene, CDR1 is DFQATT and CDR2 is SNEGSKA (reference sequence). The CDR3 is 13 residues long. The V and J ends lost 0 bases and 5 bases, in that order; junction bases with no gene match: 2. CDR3 protein: CSARETGVETQYF. The CDR3 DNA reads TGCAGTGCTAGAGAGACAGGGGTCGAGACCCAGTACTTC.

This clonotype was observed many times. The chain carries TRBV6-1 and TRBJ2-5; D unclear. Germline CDR1 and CDR2: MNHNS and SASEGT. The length of the CDR3 is 10 residues. V was clipped by 10 bases and J by 4 bases, with 7 bases between them. The DNA of the CDR3 is TGTGCCACCGCCCTAGAGACCCAGTACTTC. It is translated as CATALETQYF.